The clone carrying this T cell receptor beta chain has just a few counts. This sample is part of a study of T-cell memory formation after mild COVID-19. TCRdb called the 5' RACE reads again in MiXCR, with one record for every CDR3 protein. Among hundreds of thousands of distinct CDR3 sequences listed, 20% to 25% were seen once. The CDR3 sequence is 13 residues long. The germline CDR1 and CDR2 sequences are MNHEY and SMNVEV (reference sequence). V gave up 2 bases and J gave up 4 bases, with 6 bases separating them. The chain has TRBV27 and TRBJ1-5; no clear D. Sequencing was performed on PBMCs or a T cell subset sorted from them (not recorded which). This sequence was found in an adult woman who had mild COVID-19 (a few samples of this study predate the infection). Cell type and time point are not known. CDR3: CASSLMVNQPQHF. CDR3 bases: TGTGCCAGCAGTTTAATGGTGAATCAGCCCCAGCATTTT.